These T cell receptor beta chains were read from a single sample in a study of T-cell reconstitution after alpha-beta-depleted transplantation in children. TCRdb recomputed calls from the PCR reads with MiXCR, one row per CDR3 protein. Here the sample spans about 980,000 distinct CDR3 sequences, less than 30% being singletons. The sample was PBMCs, mostly from graft donor cells, taken 360 days after TCRalphabeta/CD19-depleted stem cell transplant. The receptors shown here come from a boy less than two years old who had a stem cell transplant for SCID, so the T cells may come from the graft donor. The CDR3 runs from the conserved cysteine through the conserved F or W. A D gene is named only where the DNA matches it firmly. The size field is filled for only some rows; it gives once, few, many or a size class.

V	size	J	D	CDR3	DNA
TRBV4-1	few	TRBJ2-3	NA	CASSQEARSTDTQYF	TGCGCCAGCAGCCAAGAGGCCAGGTCCACAGATACGCAGTATTTT
TRBV12-3/TRBV12-4	NA	TRBJ2-5	TRBD2	CAVNGAGQETQYF	TGTGCCGTCAATGGAGCGGGACAAGAGACCCAGTACTTC
TRBV28	NA	TRBJ2-3	NA	CASLLTGNTDTQYF	TGTGCCAGCCTGTTAACGGGGAACACAGATACGCAGTATTTT
TRBV28	once	TRBJ1-3	NA	CASRVPGVTLTGNTIYF	TGTGCCAGCAGGGTCCCTGGAGTCACTCTTACGGGAAACACCATATATTTT
TRBV18	NA	TRBJ2-4	NA	CASSPPGGKNIQYF	TGTGCCAGCTCACCACCGGGCGGCAAAAACATTCAGTACTTC
TRBV9	few	TRBJ2-1	NA	CASSVKGQTNNEQFF	TGTGCCAGCAGCGTAAAAGGACAGACTAACAATGAGCAGTTCTTC
TRBV5-1	once	TRBJ1-2	NA	CASSPVIGQGAYGYTF	TGCGCCAGCAGCCCTGTAATTGGACAAGGGGCCTATGGCTACACCTTC
TRBV4-3	NA	TRBJ1-1	NA	CASSQDRAGNTEAFF	TGCGCCAGCAGCCAAGATAGGGCAGGGAACACTGAAGCTTTCTTT
TRBV5-1	NA	TRBJ2-5	NA	CASSLRGAPEETQYF	TGCGCCAGCAGCTTGAGAGGGGCGCCGGAAGAGACCCAGTACTTC
TRBV4-3	few	TRBJ1-2	NA	CASSQALRYGYTF	TGCGCCAGCAGCCAAGCTCTCCGTTATGGCTACACCTTC
TRBV5-1	few	TRBJ2-5	NA	CASSLAGPQKETQYF	TGCGCCAGCAGCTTAGCGGGTCCCCAGAAAGAGACCCAGTACTTC
TRBV29-1	many	TRBJ2-6	NA	CSVTPGSGANVLTF	TGCAGCGTTACCCCCGGGTCTGGGGCCAACGTCCTGACTTTC
TRBV13	NA	TRBJ1-6	NA	CASSWGDLNSPLHF	TGTGCCAGCAGCTGGGGTGATCTTAATTCACCCCTCCACTTT
TRBV20-1	few	TRBJ2-2	NA	CSARDLGPGELFF	TGCAGTGCTAGAGATCTGGGGCCGGGGGAGCTGTTTTTT
TRBV2	NA	TRBJ2-1	TRBD2	CARQARSGGWNNEQFF	TGTGCCAGGCAGGCCCGAAGCGGGGGCTGGAACAATGAGCAGTTCTTC
TRBV20-1	NA	TRBJ2-1	NA	CSARDPLAFGQFF	TGCAGTGCTAGAGATCCCCTAGCCTTCGGGCAGTTCTTC
TRBV12-3/TRBV12-4	NA	TRBJ2-5	TRBD2	CASSFVPYQTPPYSGVVETQYF	TGTGCCAGCAGTTTTGTACCCTATCAAACACCACCTTATAGCGGGGTTGTGGAGACCCAGTACTTC
TRBV15	large	TRBJ2-3	TRBD1	CATSRGQGADTQYF	TGTGCCACCAGCAGAGGACAGGGAGCAGATACGCAGTATTTT
TRBV20-1	few	TRBJ2-7	NA	CSARRNSYEQYF	TGCAGTGCTAGAAGGAACTCCTACGAGCAGTACTTC